Here is one T cell receptor (beta chain) with its context. This record comes from a study of blood T cell repertoires in COVID-19. Study information: There were acute and convalescent COVID-19 samples, and they came from the United States, Italy and Spain.

In the source study's methods: Amplified reference gene primers provided the basis for estimating nucleated cell counts. Produced via immunoSEQ multiplex PCR; TCRdb's table is partial and in-frame only. Clonal size and the V and J genes are those of that table, whereas D and trimming came from the DNA. The sample yields about 300,000 clones, roughly nine tenths seen once. Sequenced: peripheral blood. The TCR originated in a young man who had recovered from COVID-19.

CDR3 in DNA: TGTGCCTGGAGTGCCGCCGGGACAGGGTCCCAGCCCCAGCATTTT. Translating gives CAWSAAGTGSQPQHF. The rearrangement joins TRBV30 to TRBJ1-5; TRBD1 matches 9 bases. This CDR3 is 15 amino acids long. V shed 1 base and J 7 bases; nucleotides not matched to a gene: 8. Per the germline V gene, CDR1 is GTSNPN and CDR2 is SVGIG (reference sequence).